This TCR beta chain was profiled in a study of T-cell reconstitution after alpha-beta-depleted transplantation in children. There are a few counts of this clonotype. The TCRbeta library incorporated unique molecular identifiers. TCRdb ran MiXCR on the PCR reads and lists one entry per CDR3 protein. Of approximately 200,000 distinct CDR3 sequences listed, approximately 15% were seen once; the top ten hold roughly 13%. This receptor was taken from a human donor who donated a stem cell graft to a child with acute lymphoblastic leukemia. The sequencing here drew on PBMCs from the stem cell graft donor, taken from the stem cell graft.

This chain's CDR3 is CASSPLEATDNEQFF. Here the CDR3 DNA reads TGTGCCAGCTCACCACTTGAGGCTACTGACAATGAGCAGTTCTTC. The J gene is TRBJ2-1, the V gene TRBV18; D unclear. The V gene's germline CDR1 is KGHSH and CDR2 LQKENI. Trimming took off 1 base at V and 5 bases at J, with 12 bases between the two ends. The CDR3 is 15 residues long.